This T cell receptor beta chain was identified during a study of blood T cell repertoires in COVID-19. Overall study context: T cells, B-cell-depleted T cells, or PBMCs provided the cDNA or gDNA that served as material.

The repertoire was sequenced with immunoSEQ multiplex PCR; TCRdb's copy has only in-frame clones and lacks some. The sample has some 260,000 clones; about 85% are singletons. The study recruited people aged about 18 to 95 years across approximately 25 US areas. Researchers sorted participants into cohorts using their self-reported clinical history. The germline gives CDR1 SGDLS, CDR2 YYNGEE. J was trimmed by 6 bases and V by 0 bases; bases with no gene match: 7. There are 15 residues in the CDR3. The sample was PBMCs or T cells enriched from blood (not recorded which). The chain uses TRBV9 and TRBJ2-7, with 9 bases lining up with TRBD2. This TCR derives from a woman in her 30s with acute COVID-19. CDR3 bases: TGTGCCAGCAGCGTAGGGACTAGCGCCCAAGGCGAGCAGTACTTC. Amino acid sequence: CASSVGTSAQGEQYF.